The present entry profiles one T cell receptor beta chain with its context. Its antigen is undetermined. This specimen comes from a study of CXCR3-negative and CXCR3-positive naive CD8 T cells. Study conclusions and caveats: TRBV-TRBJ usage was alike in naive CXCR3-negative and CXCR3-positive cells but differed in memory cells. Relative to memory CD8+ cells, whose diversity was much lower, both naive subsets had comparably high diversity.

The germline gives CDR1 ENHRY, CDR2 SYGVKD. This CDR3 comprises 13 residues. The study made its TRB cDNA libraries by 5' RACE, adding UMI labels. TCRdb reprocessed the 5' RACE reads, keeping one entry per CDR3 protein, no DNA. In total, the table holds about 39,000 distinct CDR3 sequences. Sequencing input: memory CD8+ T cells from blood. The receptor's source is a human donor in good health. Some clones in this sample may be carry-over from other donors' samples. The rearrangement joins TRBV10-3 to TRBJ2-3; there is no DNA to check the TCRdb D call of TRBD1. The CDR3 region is CAISMTGGDTQYF.